The present entry profiles one T cell receptor beta chain with its context. Sequenced by immunoSEQ multiplex PCR; TCRdb stores in-frame clones only, minus some. This sample has fewer than 650,000 clones, with 76% found just once. The data originate from a study of shared clonotypes between healthy human individuals. Germline V gene data show CDR1 as SGHTA and CDR2 as FQGNSA. CDR3 length: 15 residues. V lost 0 bases and J 1 base, leaving 10 bases between the germline ends. The chain links TRBV7-2 to TRBJ2-7, with D perhaps matching TRBD1 (6 bases). Sequencing was performed on PBMCs. The TCR originated in a woman aged 40 to 50 in good health. Some clones in this sample may be carry-over from other donors' samples. The CDR3 region is CASSLAGASSYEQYF. CDR3 coding DNA: TGTGCCAGCAGCTTAGCGGGGGCTAGTTCCTACGAGCAGTACTTC.